One and the same sample provided the 20 T cell receptor beta chains below, sequenced in a study of post-analysis software for immune sequencing data. These receptors have no known antigen. Study results and caveats: A few TRBV segments occurring more often in patients than controls included TRBV5-6, TRBV5-1 and TRBV20-1.

Built from TCR beta cDNA, the libraries had unique molecular identifiers in them. TCRdb redid the calling of the PCR reads with MiXCR, one entry per CDR3 protein. The sample lists under 900,000 distinct CDR3 sequences, roughly half occurring once. Sequenced material: blood. The source of these receptors is a girl between 5 and 17 years old with multiple sclerosis.

The table lists this clonotype with a few counts. This chain uses TRBV6-5 with TRBJ2-5; 13 nucleotides match TRBD2. V was clipped by 5 bases and J by 0 bases; unmatched bases: 3. CDR3 size: 16 residues. The germline gives CDR1 MNHEY, CDR2 SVGAGI. CDR3 residues: CASSPGTSGDQETQYF. CDR3 bases: TGTGCCAGCAGTCCTGGGACTAGCGGGGACCAAGAGACCCAGTACTTC.

V usage is TRBV7-9 and J usage is TRBJ2-1, with D maybe TRBD1 (5 bases). Trimming pared 3 bases from V and 0 bases from J, leaving 6 bases between. Germline V gene lookup returns CDR1 SEHNR and CDR2 FQNEAQ (reference sequence). The CDR3 is 14 amino acids. CDR3 sequence (DNA): TGTGCCAGCAGCTTTAGGGGCTCCTACAATGAGCAGTTCTTC. Amino acids: CASSFRGSYNEQFF.

This clonotype has a handful of counts. This chain connects TRBV4-1 to TRBJ2-7; the match to TRBD1 covers 8 bases. CDR1 is MGHRA and CDR2 is YSYEKL in the germline V gene. The CDR3 spans 15 residues. V shed 4 bases and J 1 base; nucleotides not matched to a gene: 6. The CDR3 nucleotides are TGCGCCAGCAGCCCTAAGACAGGGGTTTCCTACGAGCAGTACTTC. Its protein is CASSPKTGVSYEQYF.

V usage is TRBV5-1 and J usage is TRBJ2-6; D ambiguous. This CDR3 is built from 17 residues. Between the trimmed V and J ends, which lost 0 bases and 0 bases, there was a span of 10 bases. Germline CDR1 reads SGHRS; CDR2 reads YFSETQ. This CDR3 reads CASSLGGHVSGANVLTF. The CDR3 DNA reads as TGCGCCAGCAGCTTGGGCGGCCACGTCTCTGGGGCCAACGTCCTGACTTTC.

In its sample, this clonotype was seen once. The rearrangement links TRBV20-1 to TRBJ2-5; the D call may be TRBD1 or TRBD2 (7 bases each). The CDR3 consists of 16 residues. V lost 6 bases and J lost 4, with 24 bases in between. CDR1 DFQATT and CDR2 SNEGSKA come from the germline V gene (reference sequence). The CDR3 protein is CSATPGGTALPETQYF. In DNA form, the CDR3 reads TGCAGTGCCACGCCCGGGGGGACAGCCTTGCCAGAGACCCAGTACTTC.

This chain connects TRBV10-3 to TRBJ2-3; the match to TRBD2 covers 7 bases. Unmatched junction bases numbered 9, after V lost 7 bases and J lost 5 bases. The CDR3 loop spans 14 amino acids. Germline CDR1 ENHRY, CDR2 SYGVKD. The CDR3 nucleotides are TGTGCCATCATGAGCGGGGTACTTCTAGATACGCAGTATTTT. As protein: CAIMSGVLLDTQYF.

V usage is TRBV29-1 and J usage is TRBJ2-7; 10 positions agree with TRBD1. CDR1 is SQVTM, CDR2 ANQGSEA, per germline. Germline trimming cut 4 bases from V and 6 bases from J; bases unmatched to any gene: 6. The CDR3 has 13 amino acids. The CDR3 region is CSVGDRGLGEQYF. The DNA for the CDR3 is TGCAGCGTTGGTGACAGGGGGCTTGGCGAGCAGTACTTC.

This clonotype was detected only a few times. The rearrangement joins TRBV5-6 to TRBJ1-2, with D tentatively TRBD1 (6 bases). There are 16 residues in the CDR3. The V and J ends lost 3 bases and 6 bases respectively, with 21 bases between them. From germline, CDR1 is SGHDT and CDR2 YYEEEE. The CDR3 nucleotides read TGTGCCAGCAGCTCCGGAATGGGGGCTTTAATTGATGGCTACACCTTC. Protein: CASSSGMGALIDGYTF.

In DNA form, the CDR3 reads TGCAGTGCTAGGCGGCAGGTGAACTACAATGAGCAGTTCTTC. This translates into CSARRQVNYNEQFF. The chain recombines TRBV20-1 with TRBJ2-1; D gene uncertain. With 3 bases removed from V and 3 bases from J, the gap between germline ends came to 12 bases. The CDR3 sequence is 14 residues long. The germline CDR1 and CDR2 sequences are DFQATT and SNEGSKA (reference sequence).

This clonotype was counted only a few times. This chain joins TRBV27 and TRBJ2-7; 7 positions match TRBD2. After removal of 6 bases from V and 4 bases from J, the junction contained 6 bases not matched to a gene. The germline V gene has CDR1 MNHEY and CDR2 SMNVEV (reference sequence). This CDR3 spans 13 amino acids. The CDR3 DNA reads TGTGCCAGCAGGAGTTGGGGGGGGTACGAGCAGTACTTC. It encodes CASRSWGGYEQYF.

This clonotype was found a few times. The chain links TRBV6-5 to TRBJ2-4; no firm D call. Per germline, CDR1 MNHEY and CDR2 SVGAGI. Trimming cost V 4 bases and J 6 bases, with 19 bases left between them. The CDR3 is made up of 16 amino acids. CDR3 residues: CASSSGSKIERNIQYF. The CDR3 nucleotides are TGTGCCAGCAGTTCAGGTTCTAAGATAGAGAGAAACATTCAGTACTTC.

The table lists this clonotype with a few counts. V gene TRBV5-1 combines with J gene TRBJ2-6; no clear D. V lost 4 bases and J 0 bases, leaving 11 bases between the germline ends. Germline loops: CDR1 SGHRS, CDR2 YFSETQ. The CDR3 contains 16 residues. CDR3 sequence (DNA): TGCGCCAGCAGCACCGGGCCGAGCTCTGGGGCCAACGTCCTGACTTTC. As protein: CASSTGPSSGANVLTF.

V gene TRBV6-5 combines with J gene TRBJ2-7, with D tentatively TRBD1 or TRBD2 (5 bases each). The CDR3 is made up of 15 amino acids. CDR1 and CDR2 from the germline V gene are MNHEY and SVGAGI. The germline V and J ends were trimmed by 2 bases and 4 bases, with 15 bases remaining between them. The CDR3 is CASSYEPRGAYEQYF. The CDR3 nucleotides are TGTGCCAGCAGTTACGAACCACGAGGGGCGTACGAGCAGTACTTC.

The chain combines TRBV5-1 with TRBJ2-1, with 8 bases aligning to TRBD2. CDR3 length: 20 amino acids. The junction had 24 bases not matched to a gene; V was cut back by 4 bases and J by 6 bases. The germline CDR1 and CDR2 sequences are SGHRS and YFSETQ. The CDR3 DNA sequence: TGCGCCAGCAGCCTAATCTCAAGCGGGAGATGGGGTTCAAAAGTCAATGAGCAGTTCTTC. Its translation is CASSLISSGRWGSKVNEQFF.

The sample holds a few counts of this clonotype. The chain recombines TRBV3-1 with TRBJ2-7; possible D gene TRBD2, 7 bases. CDR1 is LGHDT and CDR2 is YNNKEL in the germline V gene (reference sequence). The germline V and J ends were trimmed by 4 bases and 0 bases, with 10 bases remaining between them. The CDR3 is made up of 14 amino acids. The CDR3 DNA reads as TGTGCCAGCAGCCTCGGGGGGCACTCCTACGAGCAGTACTTC. Its protein is CASSLGGHSYEQYF.

This clonotype showed up just a few times. This chain joins TRBV12-3 or TRBV12-4 and TRBJ1-5; TRBD1 agrees at 8 bases. After removal of 4 bases from V and 4 bases from J, the junction contained 9 bases not matched to a gene. This CDR3 is built from 16 residues. Written as DNA, the CDR3 is TGTGCCAGCAGTTCGCCCACCGGGACAGGTAATCAGCCCCAGCATTTT. It encodes CASSSPTGTGNQPQHF.

The chain couples TRBV7-9 to TRBJ2-5; 13 nucleotides agree with TRBD2. The CDR3 is 16 residues long. Germline CDR1 is SEHNR and CDR2 is FQNEAQ (reference sequence). J gave up 5 bases and V 1 base, and 4 bases lay outside the gene matches. As DNA, the CDR3 is TGTGCCAGCAGCTTAGGGGGACTAGCGGGATTCGAGACCCAGTACTTC. Amino acids: CASSLGGLAGFETQYF.

In its sample, this clonotype was seen a few times. The chain carries TRBV20-1 and TRBJ2-5; TRBD2 aligns across 7 bases. TRBJ2-7 matches the DNA end more closely, so the J call is doubtful. The CDR3 extends over 13 amino acids. CDR1 is DFQATT, CDR2 SNEGSKA, per germline (reference sequence). The DNA of the CDR3 is TGCAGTGCTAGTAGCGGGTTAACCTACGAGCAGTACTTC. Translating gives CSASSGLTYEQYF.

This clonotype was found a few times. This sequence joins TRBV7-2 and TRBJ2-7, with D tentatively TRBD1 (6 bases). The germline V gene encodes CDR1 SGHTA and CDR2 FQGNSA. The CDR3 runs to 14 residues. Trimming left V 4 bases short and J 7 bases short, with 17 bases between. CDR3 DNA sequence: TGTGCCAGCAGCTCCAGACAGGATAACTATGAGCAGTACTTC. This translates into CASSSRQDNYEQYF. The whole variable domain, filled in from reference TRBV7-2 and TRBJ2-7, reads GAGVSQSPSNKVTEKGKDVELRCDPISGHTALYWYRQSLGQGLEFLIYFQGNSAPDKSGLPSDRFSAERTGGSVSTLTIQRTQQEDSAVYLCASSSRQDNYEQYFGPGTRLTVT.

V usage is TRBV5-4 and J usage is TRBJ2-3, with D tentatively TRBD1 (5 bases). Germline CDR1 SGHNT, CDR2 YYREEE (reference sequence). V was trimmed by 0 bases and J by 6 bases, leaving 17 bases between them. The CDR3 is 16 amino acids. The CDR3 bases are TGTGCCAGCAGCTTGGGACAGAAAAGGCTGCGGGATACGCAGTATTTT. The encoded protein is CASSLGQKRLRDTQYF.